This T cell receptor (beta chain) was sequenced for a study of STAT3 mutations in large granular lymphocyte leukemia. Study as a whole: Among longitudinally sequenced T-LGLL patients, roughly half had canonical activating STAT3 mutations detected.

Points on this clone: No antigen is known for it.

Study-wide results and limits: At least one immunodominant TCR beta clonotype appeared in every T-cell large granular lymphocyte leukemia patient. In several patients, dominant TCR clone burden exceeded STAT3 mutant burden, suggesting STAT3 mutation arose secondarily. In some patients, a small highly pathogenic clone possibly went undetected.

Per germline, CDR1 SGHRS and CDR2 YFSETQ. V was shortened by 0 bases and J by 4 bases, with 13 bases between the two germline ends. The CDR3 loop spans 15 amino acids. About 40,000 productive templates were obtained per sample on average. Generated by immunoSEQ multiplex PCR, the TCRdb table keeps only in-frame clones and is missing some. The sample consists of roughly 35,000 clones, about 88% of them appearing once. This chain links TRBV5-1 with TRBJ2-5; D unresolved. Material: PBMCs. This clonotype was obtained from a human donor with T large granular lymphocyte leukemia. Some clones in this sample may be carry-over from other donors' samples. CDR3 in amino acids: CASSLESAWGETQYF. The CDR3, as DNA: TGCGCCAGCAGCTTGGAGTCTGCCTGGGGAGAGACCCAGTACTTC.